The rows below give T cell receptor beta chains drawn from one sample of a study of T-cell reconstitution after alpha-beta-depleted transplantation in children. A single record per CDR3 protein comes from TCRdb applying MiXCR to the PCR reads. The data show roughly 74,000 distinct CDR3 sequences, with 15% to 20% seen just once and about half held by the top ten. The sequenced sample was PBMCs, mostly from graft donor cells, obtained 360 days after TCRalphabeta/CD19-depleted stem cell transplant. Receptors originate from a male patient between 2 and 10 years old who had a stem cell transplant for acute lymphoblastic leukemia, so the T cells may come from the graft donor. Each CDR3 is given with its conserved first and last residue. Each record gives: J gene, V gene, clone size, D gene, CDR3 DNA, CDR3 protein. A D gene is named only where the DNA matches it firmly. Some rows mark clone size as missing; the rest say once, few, many or name a class of expanded clone.

j_call: TRBJ2-1
v_call: TRBV11-3
clone_size: -
d_call: -
cdr3_nt: TGTGCCAGCAGCGCCAGGATATTGAGTCTCAATGAGCAGTTCTTC
cdr3_aa: CASSARILSLNEQFF

j_call: TRBJ2-5
v_call: TRBV12-3/TRBV12-4
clone_size: few
d_call: TRBD1
cdr3_nt: TGTGCCAGCAGGAGCACCGGGACAGGGAACCAAGAGACCCAGTACTTC
cdr3_aa: CASRSTGTGNQETQYF

j_call: TRBJ2-2
v_call: TRBV9
clone_size: -
d_call: TRBD1
cdr3_nt: TGTGCCAGCAGCACCCGGACAGGGACCGGGGAGCTGTTTTTT
cdr3_aa: CASSTRTGTGELFF

j_call: TRBJ1-5
v_call: TRBV24-1
clone_size: -
d_call: TRBD1
cdr3_nt: TGTGCCACCAGTGATGCGCAGGGGGGGTATCAGCCCCAGCATTTT
cdr3_aa: CATSDAQGGYQPQHF

j_call: TRBJ2-6
v_call: TRBV4-1
clone_size: -
d_call: -
cdr3_nt: TGCGCCAGCAGCCAACCGTACTCTGGGGCCAACGTCCTGACTTTC
cdr3_aa: CASSQPYSGANVLTF

j_call: TRBJ2-7
v_call: TRBV12-3/TRBV12-4
clone_size: -
d_call: -
cdr3_nt: TGTGCCAGCAGTCTGAGCCCAGGGTTCTACGAGCAGTACTTC
cdr3_aa: CASSLSPGFYEQYF

j_call: TRBJ2-7
v_call: TRBV5-1
clone_size: -
d_call: TRBD1
cdr3_nt: TGCGCCAGCAGCTTAGGACAGGTAACCTACGAGCAGTACTTC
cdr3_aa: CASSLGQVTYEQYF

j_call: TRBJ1-1
v_call: TRBV5-1
clone_size: many
d_call: -
cdr3_nt: TGCGCCAGCAGCCCTTACTTGAACACTGAAGCTTTCTTT
cdr3_aa: CASSPYLNTEAFF

j_call: TRBJ1-2
v_call: TRBV9
clone_size: few
d_call: TRBD1
cdr3_nt: TGTGCCAGCAGCCGACCTGGGACAGGGGGCGCCGATGGCTACACCTTC
cdr3_aa: CASSRPGTGGADGYTF

j_call: TRBJ2-2
v_call: TRBV2
clone_size: many
d_call: -
cdr3_nt: TGTGCCAGCAACGGACAAGGCACCGGGGAGCTGTTTTTT
cdr3_aa: CASNGQGTGELFF

j_call: TRBJ2-7
v_call: TRBV12-3/TRBV12-4
clone_size: few
d_call: -
cdr3_nt: TGTGCCAGCAGTTTCGGGACCACAGGCACACCCTACGAGCAGTACTTC
cdr3_aa: CASSFGTTGTPYEQYF

j_call: TRBJ2-1
v_call: TRBV7-9
clone_size: many
d_call: -
cdr3_nt: TGTGCCAGCACTGGAGGCGGGACTGAAACTTCCAATGAGCAGTTCTTC
cdr3_aa: CASTGGGTETSNEQFF

j_call: TRBJ1-1
v_call: TRBV2
clone_size: few
d_call: -
cdr3_nt: TGTGCCAGCATCCTACAGGTGAACACTGAAGCTTTCTTT
cdr3_aa: CASILQVNTEAFF

j_call: TRBJ2-3
v_call: TRBV19
clone_size: -
d_call: TRBD2
cdr3_nt: TGTGCCAGTAGTCCCCTACTAGCGGGAGGCACAGATACGCAGTATTTT
cdr3_aa: CASSPLLAGGTDTQYF

j_call: TRBJ2-5
v_call: TRBV4-1
clone_size: -
d_call: TRBD2
cdr3_nt: TGCGCCAGCAGCCAAGATCGGTCTTCAGTGGCGGGAGCCCAGTACTTC
cdr3_aa: CASSQDRSSVAGAQYF

j_call: TRBJ2-7
v_call: TRBV12-3/TRBV12-4
clone_size: -
d_call: -
cdr3_nt: TGTGCCAGCAGTTTAGGGGGTGTCGAGCAGTACTTC
cdr3_aa: CASSLGGVEQYF

j_call: TRBJ2-1
v_call: TRBV5-1
clone_size: few
d_call: TRBD2
cdr3_nt: TGCGCCAGCAGCTTGGTTCTAGCGGGGTCCTACAATGAGCAGTTCTTC
cdr3_aa: CASSLVLAGSYNEQFF

j_call: TRBJ1-6
v_call: TRBV27
clone_size: -
d_call: -
cdr3_nt: TGTGCCAGCAGTTTATCAACGAATTCACCCCTCCACTTT
cdr3_aa: CASSLSTNSPLHF

j_call: TRBJ2-4
v_call: TRBV11-3
clone_size: -
d_call: -
cdr3_nt: TGTGCCAGCAGCCGTGGTTCCATAGCCAAAAACATTCAGTACTTC
cdr3_aa: CASSRGSIAKNIQYF

j_call: TRBJ2-1
v_call: TRBV9
clone_size: -
d_call: -
cdr3_nt: TGTGCCAGCAGCTCCTTGACCTACAATGAGCAGTTCTTC
cdr3_aa: CASSSLTYNEQFF

j_call: TRBJ2-7
v_call: TRBV3-1
clone_size: -
d_call: -
cdr3_nt: TGTGCCAGCAGCCATGCGAACTCCTACGAGCAGTACTTC
cdr3_aa: CASSHANSYEQYF

j_call: TRBJ2-7
v_call: TRBV7-9
clone_size: -
d_call: -
cdr3_nt: TGTGCCAGCAGCTCGGGGGATCCCGGCGAGCAGTACTTC
cdr3_aa: CASSSGDPGEQYF

j_call: TRBJ2-3
v_call: TRBV2
clone_size: once
d_call: TRBD2
cdr3_nt: TGTGCCAGCAGTGAAATCCCGGCGGGAGTTAAGACAGATACGCAGTATTTT
cdr3_aa: CASSEIPAGVKTDTQYF

j_call: TRBJ2-1
v_call: TRBV7-9
clone_size: few
d_call: -
cdr3_nt: TGTGCCAGCAGCCCAACTTACAGGAGTCAAAACAATGAGCAGTTCTTC
cdr3_aa: CASSPTYRSQNNEQFF

j_call: TRBJ2-7
v_call: TRBV5-5
clone_size: -
d_call: -
cdr3_nt: TGTGCCAGCAGCGCGGGACAGTTTTACGAGCAGTACTTC
cdr3_aa: CASSAGQFYEQYF

j_call: TRBJ2-3
v_call: TRBV5-6
clone_size: -
d_call: -
cdr3_nt: TGTGCCAGCAGCTCTATTGGGGGGAATTTCCCCGGTACGCAGTATTTT
cdr3_aa: CASSSIGGNFPGTQYF

j_call: TRBJ1-1
v_call: TRBV5-1
clone_size: many
d_call: TRBD1
cdr3_nt: TGCGCCAGCAGCCCGAGGACAGGGCGTAGCGAAGCTTTCTTT
cdr3_aa: CASSPRTGRSEAFF

j_call: TRBJ2-2
v_call: TRBV7-7
clone_size: -
d_call: -
cdr3_nt: TGTGCTAGCAGCTTACTCCCCGGGGGAGGGAACACCGGGGAGCTGTTTTTT
cdr3_aa: CASSLLPGGGNTGELFF

j_call: TRBJ2-1
v_call: TRBV5-1
clone_size: few
d_call: -
cdr3_nt: TGCGCCAGCAGCTTGTCGGGAGACATGTCCTACAATGAGCAGTTCTTC
cdr3_aa: CASSLSGDMSYNEQFF

j_call: TRBJ2-3
v_call: TRBV5-1
clone_size: few
d_call: -
cdr3_nt: TGCGCCAGCAGCGGTTTAATACACGAAGATACGCAGTATTTT
cdr3_aa: CASSGLIHEDTQYF

j_call: TRBJ2-4
v_call: TRBV5-1
clone_size: few
d_call: -
cdr3_nt: TGCGCCAGCAGCTTGGTTGTTAGTGGACTCTCGGGTGCCAAAAACATTCAGTACTTC
cdr3_aa: CASSLVVSGLSGAKNIQYF

j_call: TRBJ2-1
v_call: TRBV6-1
clone_size: few
d_call: TRBD2
cdr3_nt: TGTGCCAGCACTCGAGCTAGCGGGAGGGCCCATGAGCAGTTCTTC
cdr3_aa: CASTRASGRAHEQFF

j_call: TRBJ1-6
v_call: TRBV4-1
clone_size: -
d_call: -
cdr3_nt: TGCGCCAGCAGCCCCTCCCCCGGGACCCTCCACTTT
cdr3_aa: CASSPSPGTLHF

j_call: TRBJ2-5
v_call: TRBV10-1
clone_size: -
d_call: -
cdr3_nt: TGCGCCAGCAGTGTACCAGGGTTCCCTGAGACCCAGTACTTC
cdr3_aa: CASSVPGFPETQYF

j_call: TRBJ2-1
v_call: TRBV4-1
clone_size: -
d_call: -
cdr3_nt: TGCGCCAGCAGCCAAGGGGCTGGCCTGCCACTCAATGAGCAGTTCTTC
cdr3_aa: CASSQGAGLPLNEQFF

j_call: TRBJ2-7
v_call: TRBV10-3
clone_size: few
d_call: -
cdr3_nt: TGTGCCATCAGTGAGGGAACGGGGGTTAGGTACGAGCAGTACTTC
cdr3_aa: CAISEGTGVRYEQYF

j_call: TRBJ1-1
v_call: TRBV11-3
clone_size: few
d_call: -
cdr3_nt: TGTGCCAGCAGCTTCCTTGGGACGGCGAACACTGAAGCTTTCTTT
cdr3_aa: CASSFLGTANTEAFF

j_call: TRBJ2-1
v_call: TRBV14
clone_size: few
d_call: TRBD1
cdr3_nt: TGTGCCAGCAGTCCGGGACAGGGGGCGCCCTTACTATCCTACAATGAGCAGTTCTTC
cdr3_aa: CASSPGQGAPLLSYNEQFF

j_call: TRBJ2-3
v_call: TRBV3-1
clone_size: few
d_call: -
cdr3_nt: TGTGCCAGCAGCCATGCACCAGGGGTCACAGATACGCAGTATTTT
cdr3_aa: CASSHAPGVTDTQYF

j_call: TRBJ2-7
v_call: TRBV20-1
clone_size: -
d_call: -
cdr3_nt: TGCAGTGCTACCCGGACTATCTCCTACGAGCAGTACTTC
cdr3_aa: CSATRTISYEQYF